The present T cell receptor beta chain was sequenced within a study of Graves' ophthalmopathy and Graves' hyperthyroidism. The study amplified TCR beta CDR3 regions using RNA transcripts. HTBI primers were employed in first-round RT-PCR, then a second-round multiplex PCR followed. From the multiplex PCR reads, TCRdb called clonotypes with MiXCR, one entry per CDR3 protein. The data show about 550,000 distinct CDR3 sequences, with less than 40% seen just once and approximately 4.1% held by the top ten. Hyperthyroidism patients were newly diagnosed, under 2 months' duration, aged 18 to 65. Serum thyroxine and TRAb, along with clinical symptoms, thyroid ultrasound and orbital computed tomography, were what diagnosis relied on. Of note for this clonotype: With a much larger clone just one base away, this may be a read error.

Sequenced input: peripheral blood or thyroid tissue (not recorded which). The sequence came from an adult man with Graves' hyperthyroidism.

As DNA, the CDR3 is TGTGCCAGTAGTTTCAGGACAGACCGAGAGGGCGAGCTGTACTTC. Its protein is CASSFRTDREGELYF. The gene calls are TRBV19 and TRBJ2-7; D is possibly TRBD1 (6 bases). The CDR3 runs 15 residues. Per germline, CDR1 LNHDA and CDR2 SQIVND (reference sequence).